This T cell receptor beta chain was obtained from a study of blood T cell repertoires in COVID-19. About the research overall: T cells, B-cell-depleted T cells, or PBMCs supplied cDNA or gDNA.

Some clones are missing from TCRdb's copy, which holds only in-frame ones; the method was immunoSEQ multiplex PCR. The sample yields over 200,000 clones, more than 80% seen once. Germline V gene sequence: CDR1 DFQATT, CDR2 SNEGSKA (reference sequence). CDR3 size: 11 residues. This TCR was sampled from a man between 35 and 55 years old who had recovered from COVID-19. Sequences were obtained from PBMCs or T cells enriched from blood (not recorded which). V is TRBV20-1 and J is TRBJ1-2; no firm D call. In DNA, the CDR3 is TGCAGCTCCAGGTTACCTTATGGCTACACCTTC. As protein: CSSRLPYGYTF.